Each of the 29 T cell receptor beta chains below was sequenced from the same sample in a study of cytomegalovirus exposure and HLA in healthy donors. Sequencing was performed with immunoSEQ multiplex PCR; in TCRdb, only in-frame clones are kept and a portion is missing. This sample yields over 120,000 clones, of which roughly nine tenths are seen a single time; approximately 9.2% belongs to the top ten. The sequencing input was PBMCs. These receptor sequences come from a woman between 18 and 29 years old in good health and CMV-seropositive.

The rearrangement links TRBV29-1 to TRBJ2-3, with D perhaps matching TRBD1 (8 bases). V was cut by 3 bases and J by 4 bases, with 14 bases left in between. The CDR3 extends over 14 amino acids. The germline V gene has CDR1 SQVTM and CDR2 ANQGSEA. CDR3 residues: CSVELQGGPDTQYF. DNA of the CDR3: TGCAGCGTTGAGTTACAGGGGGGGCCAGATACGCAGTATTTT.

The V and J genes are TRBV28 and TRBJ2-7; D remains ambiguous. The germline V and J ends were trimmed by 2 bases and 2 bases, with 10 bases remaining between them. The CDR3 totals 14 residues. Germline CDR1 MDHEN, CDR2 SYDVKM. CDR3 loop: CASSLATPAYEQYF. The DNA of the CDR3 is TGTGCCAGCAGTTTAGCGACACCCGCCTACGAGCAGTACTTC.

The chain recombines TRBV7-2 with TRBJ1-5, with D possibly TRBD1 on 6 matching bases. Deletions cut 5 bases from V and 5 bases from J, with 10 bases between. Germline CDR1 is SGHTA and CDR2 is FQGNSA. There are 13 residues in the CDR3. The CDR3 DNA follows: TGTGCCAGCAGCATCTACAGGGATCAGCCCCAGCATTTT. This encodes CASSIYRDQPQHF.

The rearrangement joins TRBV13 to TRBJ1-3, with D hard to call. This CDR3 contains 14 residues. Trimming took 2 bases from V and 0 from J, leaving 5 bases between them. Per germline, CDR1 PRHDT and CDR2 FYEKMQ (reference sequence). In DNA form, the CDR3 reads TGTGCCAGCAGCTTATATAGCTCTGGAAACACCATATATTTT. Its translation: CASSLYSSGNTIYF. Based on the CDR3 plus reference TRBV13 and TRBJ1-3, the full variable domain is AAGVIQSPRHLIKEKRETATLKCYPIPRHDTVYWYQQGPGQDPQFLISFYEKMQSDKGSIPDRFSAQQFSDYHSELNMSSLELGDSALYFCASSLYSSGNTIYFGEGSWLTVV.

The V and J genes are TRBV11-2 and TRBJ2-5; 7 positions match TRBD1. Germline V lookup: CDR1 SGHAT, CDR2 FQNNGV. J lost 5 bases, V lost 5 bases, and 8 bases had no gene match. The CDR3 covers 14 residues. The CDR3 nucleotides read TGTGCCAGCAGCCTAGGGGACAGATGGGAGACCCAGTACTTC. This codes for CASSLGDRWETQYF.

V gene TRBV19 combines with J gene TRBJ1-1, with 9 bases fitting TRBD1. The CDR3 extends over 16 amino acids. Trimming at V came to 5 bases and at J to 1 base, leaving 8 bases not matched to a gene. Germline assignment: CDR1 LNHDA and CDR2 SQIVND (reference sequence). CDR3 loop: CASSHRTGVSNTEAFF. For the CDR3, the DNA is TGTGCCAGTAGTCATAGGACAGGGGTGTCGAACACTGAAGCTTTCTTT.

The chain uses TRBV14 and TRBJ1-5; D remains unclear. The germline V and J ends were trimmed by 0 bases and 7 bases, with 7 bases remaining between them. Germline CDR1 is SGHDN and CDR2 is FVKESK. The CDR3 length is 13 residues. CDR3 sequence (DNA): TGTGCCAGCAGCCAAGACAGCAGGCAGCCCCAGCATTTT. As protein: CASSQDSRQPQHF.

J is TRBJ2-3 and V is TRBV10-3, with D perhaps matching TRBD2 (7 bases). CDR3 length equals 13 residues. Germline V gives CDR1 ENHRY, CDR2 SYGVKD. Between the trimmed V and J ends, which lost 6 bases and 3 bases, there was a span of 10 bases. This chain's CDR3 is CAIRRGLTDTQYF. CDR3 DNA: TGTGCCATCAGGCGGGGGCTGACAGATACGCAGTATTTT.

CDR3 loop: CASSQLDRVGTEAFF. DNA of the CDR3: TGTGCCAGCAGTCAGCTGGACAGGGTGGGAACTGAAGCTTTCTTT. V and J are TRBV27 and TRBJ1-1; 8 nucleotides line up with TRBD1. From germline, CDR1 is MNHEY and CDR2 SMNVEV (reference sequence). With 5 bases clipped from V and 5 bases from J, the junction kept 10 bases outside the gene matches. This CDR3 contains 15 residues.

This clone was counted once. The CDR3 sequence: CASSLGSQKSYGYTF. Written as DNA, the CDR3 is TGTGCCAGCAGCTTAGGCAGTCAGAAATCCTATGGCTACACCTTC. The rearrangement uses TRBV7-6 and TRBJ1-2, with D hard to call. Germline values: CDR1 SGHVS, CDR2 FNYEAQ. The CDR3 has 15 residues. V gave up 1 base and J gave up 4 bases, with 13 bases separating them.

This chain connects TRBV6-1 to TRBJ2-7; TRBD1 is a possible D gene (5 bases). CDR1 MNHNS and CDR2 SASEGT come from the germline V gene. The V gene lost 7 bases and the J gene lost 5 bases, with 18 bases spanning the gap. The CDR3 loop spans 14 amino acids. The CDR3 sequence is CASNPQAPLNEQYF. In DNA form, the CDR3 reads TGTGCCAGCAATCCACAGGCCCCCCTCAACGAGCAGTACTTC.

The DNA for the CDR3 is TGTGCCAGCAGCGTCGGACAGGTATCCTTTCTGAACACTGAAGCTTTCTTT. Its translation is CASSVGQVSFLNTEAFF. The chain has TRBV7-2 and TRBJ1-1, with 7 bases lining up with TRBD1. The CDR3 spans 17 residues. V lost 5 bases, J lost 0 bases, and 12 bases stayed unmatched. CDR1 is SGHTA, CDR2 FQGNSA, per germline.

The chain joins TRBV6-6 to TRBJ2-5; weak D call: TRBD2 (6 bases). This CDR3 is 13 amino acids long. Germline V CDR1 and CDR2: MNHNY, SVGAGI (reference sequence). Trimming removed 7 bases at V and 7 bases at J, with 16 bases between. Here the CDR3 DNA reads TGTGCCAGCATCGCGGGGCGGATAGGGACCCAGTACTTC. This sequence encodes CASIAGRIGTQYF.

The chain carries TRBV6-1 and TRBJ2-7, with D possibly matching TRBD2 (6 bases). The CDR3 length is 15 residues. Germline CDR1 MNHNS, CDR2 SASEGT. The V gene lost 6 bases and the J gene lost 0 bases, with 15 bases spanning the gap. The CDR3 nucleotides are TGTGCCAGCAGGGCCCTCGGGGGAAACTCCTACGAGCAGTACTTC. The encoded protein is CASRALGGNSYEQYF.

This rearrangement joins TRBV28 to TRBJ1-1, with D possibly matching TRBD1 (6 bases). Looked up from germline, CDR1 is MDHEN and CDR2 is SYDVKM. V lost 2 bases, J lost 2 bases, and 9 bases lay in between. This CDR3 contains 14 residues. CDR3 sequence reads: CASSLTGYNTEAFF. In nucleotides, the CDR3 is TGTGCCAGCAGTTTAACAGGGTATAACACTGAAGCTTTCTTT.

This sequence joins TRBV10-2 and TRBJ1-1; 9 bases line up with TRBD1. This CDR3 has 15 amino acids. The germline CDR1 and CDR2 sequences are WSHSY and SAAADI. Trimming took 4 bases from V and 5 from J; bases not matched to a gene: 8. The CDR3, as DNA: TGCGCCAGCAGTGGGGGACGGGACAGGGATACTGAAGCTTTCTTT. This codes for CASSGGRDRDTEAFF.

This clone was observed once. V usage is TRBV27 and J usage is TRBJ2-5; D possibly corresponds to TRBD2 (5 bases). The CDR3 is made up of 15 amino acids. The germline V gene encodes CDR1 MNHEY and CDR2 SMNVEV (reference sequence). V dropped 3 bases and J dropped 5 bases, with 16 bases sitting between them. CDR3 protein: CASSFNPRVGETQYF. The CDR3 DNA reads as TGTGCCAGCAGTTTTAACCCGCGGGTTGGGGAGACCCAGTACTTC.

The chain is built from TRBV2 and TRBJ2-3; the match to TRBD2 covers 9 bases. The trim removed 3 bases at V and 4 bases at J, leaving 8 bases unmatched. This CDR3 region has 16 residues. Per germline, CDR1 SNHLY and CDR2 FYNNEI. The CDR3 loop is CASSEAPSGAADTQYF. The CDR3 DNA is TGTGCCAGCAGTGAGGCCCCTAGCGGGGCGGCAGATACGCAGTATTTT.

The chain uses TRBV29-1 and TRBJ1-1; D is possibly TRBD1 (6 bases). The V and J ends lost 4 bases and 5 bases respectively, with 14 bases between them. The CDR3 extends over 13 amino acids. Germline V lookup: CDR1 SQVTM, CDR2 ANQGSEA. The CDR3 loop reads CSVVQGFGTEAFF. The CDR3 coding sequence is TGCAGCGTTGTTCAGGGGTTCGGAACTGAAGCTTTCTTT.

The V gene is TRBV4-1, the J gene TRBJ2-1; D possibly corresponds to TRBD1 (6 bases). The germline V gene has CDR1 MGHRA and CDR2 YSYEKL. The CDR3 is 15 residues long. V gave up 7 bases and J gave up 4 bases, with 17 bases separating them. CDR3 residues: CASTLRRDTYNEQFF. CDR3 bases: TGCGCCAGCACCCTGCGTCGGGACACGTACAATGAGCAGTTCTTC.

The genes are TRBV6-5 and TRBJ1-4; D not resolved. Trimming took 3 bases from V and 4 from J, leaving 15 bases between them. The CDR3 is 16 amino acids. Germline V CDR1 and CDR2: MNHEY, SVGAGI. The CDR3 sequence is CASSYVFQAINEKLFF. CDR3 bases: TGTGCCAGCAGTTATGTGTTCCAGGCCATTAATGAAAAACTGTTTTTT.

The chain links TRBV30 to TRBJ1-4, with a weak D call TRBD1 (6 bases). Germline assignment: CDR1 GTSNPN and CDR2 SVGIG (reference sequence). The V gene lost 0 bases and the J gene lost 10 bases, with 18 bases spanning the gap. This CDR3 spans 15 amino acids. The CDR3 spells CAWSVSRDKGGKLFF. Written as DNA, the CDR3 is TGTGCCTGGAGTGTTTCGAGGGACAAAGGGGGAAAACTGTTTTTT.

This rearrangement joins TRBV28 to TRBJ1-3; a weak D match, TRBD1 (6 bases). The germline V gene has CDR1 MDHEN and CDR2 SYDVKM. This CDR3 has 19 amino acids. The V and J ends lost 5 bases and 1 base respectively, with 24 bases between them. The CDR3 loop is CASSTPAGEGHRSGNTIYF. The DNA of the CDR3 is TGTGCCAGCAGTACACCCGCGGGCGAGGGACACCGATCTGGAAACACCATATATTTT. The complete variable domain, with remaining parts taken from reference TRBV28 and TRBJ1-3, reads DVKVTQSSRYLVKRTGEKVFLECVQDMDHENMFWYRQDPGLGLRLIYFSYDVKMKEKGDIPEGYSVSREKKERFSLILESASTNQTSMYLCASSTPAGEGHRSGNTIYFGEGSWLTVV.

Regarding this clone: This sample includes further DNA sequences coding for the same CDR3. The gene calls are TRBV9 and TRBJ2-3, with TRBD2 identical over 8 bases. From germline, CDR1 is SGDLS and CDR2 YYNGEE. CDR3 length equals 15 residues. V lost 0 bases, J lost 3 bases, and 3 bases stayed unmatched. Written as DNA, the CDR3 is TGTGCCAGCAGCGTAGTCGGGGGGGCGACAGATACGCAGTATTTT. This translates into CASSVVGGATDTQYF.

The rearrangement uses TRBV28 and TRBJ2-7; tentatively, D is TRBD2 (6 bases). V was trimmed by 5 bases and J by 1 base, leaving 18 bases between them. CDR3 length equals 16 residues. Germline CDR1 MDHEN, CDR2 SYDVKM. The CDR3 protein is CASSTYTGVVSYEQYF. Written as DNA, the CDR3 is TGTGCCAGCAGTACATACACGGGGGTAGTGTCCTACGAGCAGTACTTC.

This clone was seen a single time. CDR3 nucleotide sequence: TGTGCCAGTAGGACCCAGGTATATGGCAATCAGCCCCAGCATTTT. Translating it yields CASRTQVYGNQPQHF. V usage is TRBV19 and J usage is TRBJ1-5; unclear D gene. From germline, CDR1 is LNHDA and CDR2 SQIVND (reference sequence). CDR3 size: 15 residues. V gave up 6 bases and J gave up 2 bases, with 14 bases separating them.

Written as DNA, the CDR3 is TGTGCCAGCAGCTTAGTTATAGATTGGACAGAATATAGCAATCAGCCCCAGCATTTT. It codes for CASSLVIDWTEYSNQPQHF. The chain links TRBV7-2 to TRBJ1-5; a possible D gene is TRBD1 (6 bases). Germline CDR1 reads SGHTA; CDR2 reads FQGNSA. V was shortened by 1 base and J by 0 bases, with 19 bases between the two germline ends. CDR3 length: 19 amino acids.

This clone has only one observation. This chain links TRBV6-1 with TRBJ2-3; D is ambiguous. V was shortened by 3 bases and J by 3 bases, with 16 bases between the two germline ends. The CDR3 spans 16 residues. From germline, CDR1 is MNHNS and CDR2 SASEGT. CDR3 protein: CASSDYNSDKTDTQYF. In nucleotides, the CDR3 is TGTGCCAGCAGTGACTACAATTCTGACAAGACAGATACGCAGTATTTT.

V gene TRBV11-2 combines with J gene TRBJ2-3; D gene uncertain. V lost 4 bases to trimming and J lost 1 base, with 15 bases between them. The germline V gene encodes CDR1 SGHAT and CDR2 FQNNGV. This CDR3 contains 16 residues. The DNA for the CDR3 is TGTGCCAGCAGCTCACGCCCACCCCGAGGCACAGATACGCAGTATTTT. Protein product: CASSSRPPRGTDTQYF.